The 9 T cell receptor beta chains below all came from one sample that was sequenced in a study of CD8 T cells in ankylosing spondylitis. Via MiXCR, TCRdb re-called the 5' RACE reads, giving one row per CDR3 protein. The repertoire consists of approximately 290,000 distinct CDR3 sequences, with around 21% occurring once and the leading ten covering roughly 4%. The sequencing sample was made of blood, either unsorted or a sorted T cell fraction (not recorded which). The receptors were gathered from a female donor with ankylosing spondylitis or in good health (not recorded which).

V usage is TRBV20-1 and J usage is TRBJ1-2, with TRBD1 as a possible D gene (6 bases). The germline gives CDR1 DFQATT, CDR2 SNEGSKA (reference sequence). V was trimmed by 5 bases and J by 3 bases, leaving 10 bases between them. This CDR3 spans 12 amino acids. The CDR3 nucleotides read TGCAGTGCTGCACAGGGCGACTATGGCTACACCTTC. Translating gives CSAAQGDYGYTF.

V usage is TRBV10-3 and J usage is TRBJ2-2; TRBD1 matches at 8 bases. After removal of 2 bases from V and 4 bases from J, the junction contained 3 bases not matched to a gene. The CDR3 is made up of 15 amino acids. The germline V gene encodes CDR1 ENHRY and CDR2 SYGVKD. The CDR3: CAISEAGQGTGELFF. CDR3 DNA: TGTGCCATCAGTGAGGCCGGACAGGGCACCGGGGAGCTGTTTTTT.

This clonotype was found many times. V gene TRBV29-1 combines with J gene TRBJ1-2, with D uncertain. Per germline, CDR1 SQVTM and CDR2 ANQGSEA. The CDR3 has 11 amino acids. Trimming took 5 bases from V and 2 from J, leaving 6 bases between them. The CDR3 spells CSVPPNYGYTF. The CDR3 DNA reads as TGCAGCGTTCCCCCCAACTATGGCTACACCTTC.

The chain links TRBV20-1 to TRBJ2-7, with D tentatively TRBD1 (6 bases). The germline gives CDR1 DFQATT, CDR2 SNEGSKA (reference sequence). Deletions cut 5 bases from V and 4 bases from J, with 15 bases between. The CDR3 is 13 amino acids. The CDR3 coding sequence is TGCAGTGCTTGGGGGCCCAATCCTTACGAGCAGTACTTC. Protein product: CSAWGPNPYEQYF.

In the case of this clonotype: This may be a read error, as it is one base from a much larger clone. The genes are TRBV7-2 and TRBJ2-7; TRBD1 matches 9 bases. V was clipped by 3 bases and J by 6 bases; unmatched bases: 3. This CDR3 has 13 residues. The germline gives CDR1 SGHTA, CDR2 FQGNSA. The CDR3 DNA reads as TGTACCAGCAGCTTGGGGACAGGGCGCGAGCAGTACTTC. It specifies CTSSLGTGREQYF. Full variable domain (missing parts from reference TRBV7-2 and TRBJ2-7): GAGVSQSPSNKVTEKGKDVELRCDPISGHTALYWYRQSLGQGLEFLIYFQGNSAPDKSGLPSDRFSAERTGGSVSTLTIQRTQQEDSAVYLCTSSLGTGREQYFGPGTRLTVT.

This clonotype was detected once. The CDR3 protein is CAITPSGRLGETQYF. The CDR3 region has the DNA TGTGCCATCACCCCTAGCGGGAGATTAGGAGAGACCCAGTACTTC. The chain uses TRBV10-3 and TRBJ2-5, with 10 bases that match TRBD2. Germline lookup yields CDR1 ENHRY and CDR2 SYGVKD. V was clipped by 7 bases and J by 4 bases; unmatched bases: 9. This CDR3 is 15 amino acids long.

This clonotype turned up a few times. The genes are TRBV7-2 and TRBJ1-1; no firm D call. Looked up from germline, CDR1 is SGHTA and CDR2 is FQGNSA. The CDR3 extends over 14 amino acids. V was shortened by 5 bases and J by 5 bases, with 15 bases between the two germline ends. The CDR3 DNA follows: TGTGCCAGCAGCCTAACAAGTATGAGGACTGAAGCTTTCTTT. Translated: CASSLTSMRTEAFF.

The V gene is TRBV25-1, the J gene TRBJ2-2; 11 bases are shared with TRBD2. Looked up from germline, CDR1 is MGHDK and CDR2 is SYGVNS. The CDR3 spans 16 residues. Losses at the gene ends were 1 base for V and 6 bases for J; bases not matched to a gene: 4. CDR3 protein: CASSEFSGRAAGELFF. The CDR3 DNA reads as TGTGCCAGCAGTGAATTTAGCGGGAGGGCCGCCGGGGAGCTGTTTTTT.

In this sample, this clonotype turned up once. This chain links TRBV6-1 with TRBJ1-6, with D unresolved. This CDR3 contains 12 residues. Trimming pared 7 bases from V and 8 bases from J, leaving 9 bases between. CDR1 and CDR2 (germline): MNHNS, SASEGT. CDR3 in amino acids: CASKLSDSPLHF. The DNA for the CDR3 is TGTGCCAGCAAGTTGTCGGATTCACCCCTCCACTTT.